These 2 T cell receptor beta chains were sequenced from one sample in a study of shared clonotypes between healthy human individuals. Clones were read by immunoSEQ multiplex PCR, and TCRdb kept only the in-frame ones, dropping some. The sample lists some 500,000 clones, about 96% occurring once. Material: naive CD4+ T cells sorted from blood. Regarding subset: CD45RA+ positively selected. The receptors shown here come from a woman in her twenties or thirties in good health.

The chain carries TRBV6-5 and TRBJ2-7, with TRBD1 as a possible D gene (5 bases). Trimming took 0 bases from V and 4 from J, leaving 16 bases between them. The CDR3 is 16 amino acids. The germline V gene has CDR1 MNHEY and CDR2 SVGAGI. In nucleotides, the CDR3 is TGTGCCAGCAGTTACTCCGGGTTAAGGGGAACTTACGAGCAGTACTTC. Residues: CASSYSGLRGTYEQYF.

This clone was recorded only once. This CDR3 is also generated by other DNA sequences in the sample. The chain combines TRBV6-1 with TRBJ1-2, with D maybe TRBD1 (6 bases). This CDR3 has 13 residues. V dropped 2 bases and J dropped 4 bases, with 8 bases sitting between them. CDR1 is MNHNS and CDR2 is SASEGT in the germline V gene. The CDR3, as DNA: TGTGCCAGCAGTGAACAGGGGCGCTATGGCTACACCTTC. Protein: CASSEQGRYGYTF.